This TCR beta chain came from a study of T-cell memory formation after mild COVID-19. V lost 6 bases to trimming and J lost 4 bases, with 16 bases between them. The CDR3 is 15 amino acids. Looked up from germline, CDR1 is MGHRA and CDR2 is YSYEKL. TCRdb re-called the 5' RACE reads through MiXCR, storing one row per CDR3 protein. Found here are a few hundred thousand distinct CDR3 sequences, 20% to 25% of them singletons; the top ten hold 9.5% to 15%. Sequencing was performed on PBMCs or a T cell subset sorted from them (not recorded which). The TCR originated in an adult woman who had mild COVID-19 (a few samples of this study predate the infection). Cell type and time point are not known. The chain joins TRBV4-1 to TRBJ1-5; D is ambiguous. CDR3 DNA sequence: TGCGCCAGCAGACCCGACCCTTTTCAGAATCAGCCCCAGCATTTT. Protein sequence: CASRPDPFQNQPQHF.